The 27 T cell receptor beta chains listed next were all sequenced from one sample in a study of breast tumors, draining lymph nodes, adjacent tissues. TCRdb analysed the multiplex PCR reads with MiXCR anew, one entry per CDR3 protein. The data contain about 200,000 distinct CDR3 sequences, 31% of them singletons. Breast cancer patients provided tissue from their axillary draining lymph nodes. Sequencing used axillary lymph node tissue. These receptors were collected from a female donor with breast cancer. Some clones in this sample may be carry-over from other donors' samples.

There are many counts of this clonotype. This chain connects TRBV2 to TRBJ2-7; D could derive from TRBD1 or TRBD2 (5 bases each). The CDR3 runs 12 residues. Trimming pared 8 bases from V and 4 bases from J, leaving 12 bases between. CDR1 and CDR2 from the germline V gene are SNHLY and FYNNEI. CDR3 sequence reads: CASGTASYEQYF. The CDR3 bases are TGTGCCAGCGGGACCGCCTCGTACGAGCAGTACTTC.

This chain joins TRBV29-1 and TRBJ2-1; 11 bases fit TRBD1. CDR1 is SQVTM, CDR2 ANQGSEA, per germline. The CDR3 extends over 16 amino acids. Germline trimming cut 8 bases from V and 7 bases from J; bases unmatched to any gene: 16. The CDR3 loop is CSLLDRGRIRDNEQFF. Written as DNA, the CDR3 is TGCAGCTTACTGGACAGGGGGCGAATACGTGATAATGAGCAGTTCTTC.

The rearrangement joins TRBV24-1 to TRBJ2-1, with 14 positions matching TRBD2. The V and J ends lost 8 bases and 7 bases, in that order; junction bases with no gene match: 3. The CDR3 runs 14 residues. Germline V lookup: CDR1 KGHDR, CDR2 SFDVKD. For the CDR3, the DNA is TGTGCCACCACGACTAGCGGGAGGGGGAATGAGCAGTTCTTC. Translating gives CATTTSGRGNEQFF.

As to this clonotype: A read error is possible here, since a much larger clone lies one base away. This CDR3 is missing its conserved last phenylalanine or tryptophan, likely due to a read error. V gene TRBV5-1 combines with J gene TRBJ2-1; maybe TRBD2 (5 bases). Germline-derived CDR1 and CDR2 are SGHRS and YFSETQ. Trimming left V 7 bases short and J 8 bases short, with 19 bases between. The CDR3 totals 14 residues. The CDR3 is CASQYTVPSYEQFS. The CDR3 DNA is TGCGCCAGCCAATATACGGTCCCTAGCTATGAGCAGTTCTCC.

With regard to this clonotype: A read error may be the cause here, since a much bigger clone is one base away. DNA for the CDR3: TGTGCCAGCTCCTCTAAACAGGCGGCAGGGGAGACCCAGTACTTC. This encodes CASSSKQAAGETQYF. V usage is TRBV5-5 and J usage is TRBJ2-5, with a possible D match to TRBD1 (5 bases). Germline lookup yields CDR1 SGHKS and CDR2 YYEKEE (reference sequence). The CDR3 extends over 15 amino acids. The germline V and J ends were trimmed by 7 bases and 5 bases, with 21 bases remaining between them.

The rearrangement joins TRBV7-3 to TRBJ2-7; 10 bases line up with TRBD1. Per germline, CDR1 SGHTA and CDR2 FQGTGA. V dropped 8 bases and J dropped 5; count of bases not matched to a gene: 9. This CDR3 region has 14 residues. The CDR3: CASVEGQGLDEQYF. In DNA, the CDR3 is TGTGCCAGCGTAGAGGGACAGGGGCTCGACGAGCAGTACTTC.

In its sample, this clonotype was seen many times. The rearrangement uses TRBV6-6 and TRBJ2-5; D uncertain. The CDR3 is made up of 10 amino acids. The germline gives CDR1 MNHNY, CDR2 SVGAGI (reference sequence). Trimming stripped 5 bases from V and 5 bases from J, with 3 bases between. This CDR3 reads CASSMETQYF. CDR3 sequence (DNA): TGTGCCAGCAGTATGGAGACCCAGTACTTC.

As for this clonotype: One end of the junction does not line up with germline, which may come from a read error. The chain carries TRBV20-1 and TRBJ2-5; 13 nucleotides match TRBD2. The CDR3 is made up of 16 amino acids. Germline assignment: CDR1 DFQATT and CDR2 SNEGSKA (reference sequence). CDR3 DNA sequence: TGCAGTGCTGTTCGACTAGCGGGAGGTGCAGTAGAGACCCAGTACTTT. Translated: CSAVRLAGGAVETQYF.

In this sample, this clonotype turned up many times. The V gene is TRBV7-3, the J gene TRBJ2-3; D not resolved. There are 14 residues in the CDR3. V lost 5 bases and J lost 4, with 13 bases in between. Per the germline V gene, CDR1 is SGHTA and CDR2 is FQGTGA. The DNA of the CDR3 is TGTGCCAGCAGCCAAGATCGACAACCAGATACGCAGTATTTT. Its translation: CASSQDRQPDTQYF. The variable domain in full, completed from reference TRBV7-3 and TRBJ2-3, reads GAGVSQTPSNKVTEKGKYVELRCDPISGHTALYWYRQSLGQGPEFLIYFQGTGAADDSGLPNDRFFAVRPEGSVSTLKIQRTERGDSAVYLCASSQDRQPDTQYFGPGTRLTVL.

Ten or more counts support this clonotype. V gene TRBV20-1 combines with J gene TRBJ2-5; D may be TRBD1 or TRBD2 (5 bases each). Deletions cut 0 bases from V and 4 bases from J, with 21 bases between. CDR3 length: 17 amino acids. Germline V gene lookup returns CDR1 DFQATT and CDR2 SNEGSKA (reference sequence). The DNA of the CDR3 is TGCAGTGCTAGAGATAGAGGGCACGCGGCAGGGAGAGAGACCCAGTACTTC. This translates into CSARDRGHAAGRETQYF.

This chain connects TRBV6-2 or TRBV6-3 to TRBJ2-1; a weak D match, TRBD2 (5 bases). In germline, CDR1 is MNHEY, CDR2 SVGEGT. CDR3 length: 17 amino acids. Trimming removed 8 bases from V and 4 bases from J, with 24 bases in between. The CDR3 is CASRSVPAANNYNEQFF. CDR3 coding DNA: TGTGCCAGCCGTTCCGTCCCAGCGGCCAATAATTACAATGAGCAGTTCTTC.

This clonotype was detected a few times. The V and J genes are TRBV5-5 and TRBJ2-7; TRBD1 matches at 12 bases. CDR1 and CDR2 (germline): SGHKS, YYEKEE (reference sequence). This CDR3 spans 18 amino acids. Trimming at V came to 0 bases and at J to 3 bases, leaving 10 bases not matched to a gene. In DNA, the CDR3 is TGTGCCAGCAGCTTGGAATTTTTGGGACAGGGGGCAGGCTACGAGCAGTACTTC. This encodes CASSLEFLGQGAGYEQYF.

The sample holds many counts of this clonotype. This sequence joins TRBV12-3 or TRBV12-4 and TRBJ1-5; the D is unclear. Trimming left V 6 bases short and J 4 bases short, with 16 bases between. This CDR3 is built from 15 residues. The CDR3 coding sequence is TGTGCCAGCAGCCTTAAGTCATCTGCTAATCAGCCCCAGCATTTT. Its protein is CASSLKSSANQPQHF.

Ten or more counts support this clonotype. The V and J genes are TRBV19 and TRBJ1-3; D is perhaps TRBD1 (5 bases). Germline values: CDR1 LNHDA, CDR2 SQIVND (reference sequence). Trimming left V 6 bases short and J 1 base short, with 13 bases between. CDR3 length: 15 amino acids. The CDR3: CASSLDGASGNTIYF. In DNA form, the CDR3 reads TGTGCCAGTAGCCTAGACGGGGCTTCTGGAAACACCATATATTTT.

CDR3 nucleotide sequence: TGTGCCATCAGGCCGGCAGGGGGCTCCTACGAGCAGTACTTC. Amino acids: CAIRPAGGSYEQYF. This chain connects TRBV10-3 to TRBJ2-7; 7 nucleotides match TRBD1. Germline-derived CDR1 and CDR2 are ENHRY and SYGVKD. V was pared by 6 bases and J by 0 bases, with 5 bases of the junction left unmatched. The CDR3 length is 14 residues.

This chain uses TRBV19 with TRBJ1-2; the D is unclear. Trimming took 5 bases from V and 0 from J, leaving 13 bases between them. The CDR3 is made up of 15 amino acids. The germline V gene encodes CDR1 LNHDA and CDR2 SQIVND (reference sequence). The CDR3: CASSHTRQANYGYTF. The CDR3 nucleotides read TGTGCCAGTAGTCATACCCGCCAGGCTAACTATGGCTACACCTTC.

The table lists this clonotype with a count of one. No conserved phenylalanine or tryptophan ends this CDR3, so it is likely a read error. The chain couples TRBV7-7 to TRBJ2-1; D might be TRBD2 (7 bases). Germline loops: CDR1 SSHAT, CDR2 FNYEAQ (reference sequence). The CDR3 has 14 amino acids. CDR3 sequence (DNA): TGTGCTAGCGGCTTAATTGGGGGGGGGCAAGAGCAGTTCCTC. It yields the protein CASGLIGGGQEQFL.

V and J are TRBV4-1 and TRBJ2-7, with 8 bases fitting TRBD1. Germline trimming cut 3 bases from V and 1 base from J; bases unmatched to any gene: 5. The CDR3 spans 15 residues. Germline V gives CDR1 MGHRA, CDR2 YSYEKL. CDR3 bases: TGCGCCAGCAGCCAGGCCGGACAGGGTTCCTACGAGCAGTACTTC. This gives the protein CASSQAGQGSYEQYF.

The chain joins TRBV10-3 to TRBJ1-1; D perhaps matches TRBD1 (5 bases). CDR3 size: 13 residues. Trimming took off 7 bases at V and 7 bases at J, with 16 bases between the two ends. Germline CDR1 reads ENHRY; CDR2 reads SYGVKD. CDR3 sequence reads: CAIKGPGPLEAFF. The CDR3 bases are TGTGCCATCAAAGGTCCAGGGCCCCTTGAAGCTTTCTTT.

About this clonotype itself: Possible read error: a much larger clone is one base away. The chain is built from TRBV5-4 and TRBJ2-7; a possible D gene is TRBD1 (6 bases). The CDR3 spans 13 residues. V was cut by 4 bases and J by 3 bases, with 11 bases left in between. CDR1 SGHNT and CDR2 YYREEE come from the germline V gene (reference sequence). As DNA, the CDR3 is TGTGCCAGCAGCCCGAGACAGGTCTACGAGCAGTACTTC. Translated, it gives CASSPRQVYEQYF.

This clonotype was counted ten times or more. This rearrangement joins TRBV3-1 to TRBJ2-7; TRBD1 agrees at 7 bases. The length of the CDR3 is 14 residues. Germline trimming cut 0 bases from V and 3 bases from J; bases unmatched to any gene: 2. Germline assignment: CDR1 LGHDT and CDR2 YNNKEL (reference sequence). CDR3 residues: CASSQEQGSYEQYF. The CDR3 DNA is TGTGCCAGCAGCCAAGAACAGGGGAGCTACGAGCAGTACTTC.

This clonotype was counted a few times. A read error may explain this, as a much larger clone is one base away. The V gene is TRBV20-1, the J gene TRBJ2-5; D is ambiguous. CDR3 length: 14 amino acids. CDR1 is DFQATT, CDR2 SNEGSKA, per germline (reference sequence). The CDR3 sequence: CGASERAVGETQYF. The CDR3 DNA follows: TGCGGTGCTAGTGAACGGGCCGTAGGCGAGACCCAGTACTTC.

This clonotype was seen ten or more times. The rearrangement joins TRBV10-3 to TRBJ1-3, with D uncertain. The CDR3 sequence is 15 residues long. V was trimmed by 6 bases and J by 0 bases, leaving 12 bases between them. CDR1 and CDR2 (germline): ENHRY, SYGVKD. CDR3 loop: CAISEDLSSGNTIYF. The DNA for the CDR3 is TGTGCCATCAGCGAGGACCTGAGCTCTGGAAACACCATATATTTT.

A word on this clonotype: A read error may explain this, as a much larger clone is one base away. The chain carries TRBV3-1 and TRBJ2-7; no firm D call. Trimming shortened V by 6 bases and J by 4 bases, and 7 bases separated the two germline ends. Germline CDR1 is LGHDT and CDR2 is YNNKEL (reference sequence). This CDR3 is built from 11 residues. This CDR3 reads CASSREYEQYF. CDR3 DNA sequence: TGTGCCAGCAGTAGAGAGTACGAGCAGTACTTC.

The chain recombines TRBV2 with TRBJ2-1; TRBD2 is a possible D gene (6 bases). This CDR3 has 13 amino acids. Germline V lookup: CDR1 SNHLY, CDR2 FYNNEI. V was pared by 4 bases and J by 5 bases, with 9 bases between. Written as DNA, the CDR3 is TGTGCCAGCAGTGCGACTAGTCACAATGAGCAGTTCTTC. Its protein is CASSATSHNEQFF. Using reference TRBV2 and TRBJ2-1 for the parts outside the CDR3, the full variable domain is EPEVTQTPSHQVTQMGQEVILRCVPISNHLYFYWYRQILGQKVEFLVSFYNNEISEKSEIFDDQFSVERPDGSNFTLKIRSTKLEDSAMYFCASSATSHNEQFFGPGTRLTVL.

The sample holds many counts of this clonotype. The chain carries TRBV3-1 and TRBJ1-2, with D possibly matching TRBD1 (6 bases). Trimming cost V 1 base and J 4 bases, with 13 bases left between them. Looked up from germline, CDR1 is LGHDT and CDR2 is YNNKEL (reference sequence). The CDR3 totals 15 residues. This CDR3 reads CASSQAAGGPYGYTF. The CDR3 nucleotides are TGTGCCAGCAGCCAAGCTGCGGGGGGGCCCTATGGCTACACCTTC.

This clonotype was seen many times. The gene calls are TRBV6-2 or TRBV6-3 and TRBJ2-1; perhaps TRBD2 as D (5 bases). Trimming removed 1 base at V and 10 bases at J, with 11 bases between. Germline V gene lookup returns CDR1 MNHEY and CDR2 SVGEGT. The CDR3 is 13 amino acids. The CDR3 here is CASSYWVGVEQFF. CDR3 in DNA: TGTGCCAGCAGTTACTGGGTCGGGGTCGAGCAGTTCTTC.